The source of this T cell receptor beta chain is a study of cytomegalovirus exposure and HLA in healthy donors. Study-wide findings and caveats: Specificity for CMV antigens was confirmed in vitro for a few of the CMV-associated chains. Later findings reportedly placed an Asian-associated ancestry cluster below the approximately 670-donor mean for N-insertions.

The study ran its PCR with 60 Vbeta and 13 Jbeta primers. Method: immunoSEQ multiplex PCR; TCRdb's copy keeps in-frame clones and lacks some. The table includes about 150,000 clones, approximately 81% detected once. About this clone: Its antigen is unknown.

From germline, CDR1 is PRHDT and CDR2 FYEKMQ (reference sequence). The V end lost 5 bases, the J end lost 0 bases, and 5 bases lay between the germline ends. The CDR3 totals 13 residues. The clonotype comes from a male donor in good health and CMV-seronegative. The chain joins TRBV13 to TRBJ2-1, with D hard to call. Sequencing input: PBMCs. For the CDR3, the DNA is TGTGCCAGCAGCCCGGGCTCCTACAATGAGCAGTTCTTC. Protein: CASSPGSYNEQFF.